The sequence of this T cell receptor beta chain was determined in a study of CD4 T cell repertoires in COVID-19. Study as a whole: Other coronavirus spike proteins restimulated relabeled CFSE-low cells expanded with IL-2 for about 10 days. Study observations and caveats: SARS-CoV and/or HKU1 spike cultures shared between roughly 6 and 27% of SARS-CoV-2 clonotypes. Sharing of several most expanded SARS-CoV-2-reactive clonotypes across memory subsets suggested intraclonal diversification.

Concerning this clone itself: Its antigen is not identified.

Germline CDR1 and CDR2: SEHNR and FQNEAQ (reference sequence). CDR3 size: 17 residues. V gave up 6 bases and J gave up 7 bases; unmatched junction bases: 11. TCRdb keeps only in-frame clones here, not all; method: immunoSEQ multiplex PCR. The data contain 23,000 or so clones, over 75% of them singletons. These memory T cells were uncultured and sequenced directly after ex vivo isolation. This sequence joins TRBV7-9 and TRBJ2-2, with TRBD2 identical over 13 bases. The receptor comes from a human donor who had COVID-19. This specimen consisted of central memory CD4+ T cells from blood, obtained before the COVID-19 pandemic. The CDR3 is CASRPGTSGAPGGELFF. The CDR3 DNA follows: TGTGCCAGCAGACCCGGGACTAGCGGGGCACCAGGCGGGGAGCTGTTTTTT.